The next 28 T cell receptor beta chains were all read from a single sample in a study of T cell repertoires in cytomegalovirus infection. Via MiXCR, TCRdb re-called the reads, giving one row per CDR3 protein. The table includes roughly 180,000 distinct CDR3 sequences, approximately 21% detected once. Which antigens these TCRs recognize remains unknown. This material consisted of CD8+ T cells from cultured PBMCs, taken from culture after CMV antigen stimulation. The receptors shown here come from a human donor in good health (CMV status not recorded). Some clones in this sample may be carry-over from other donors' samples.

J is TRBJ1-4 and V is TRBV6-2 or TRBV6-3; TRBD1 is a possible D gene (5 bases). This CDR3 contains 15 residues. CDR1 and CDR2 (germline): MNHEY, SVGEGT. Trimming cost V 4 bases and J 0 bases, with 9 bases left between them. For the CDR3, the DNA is TGTGCCAGCAGTTTCCGACAGTCAACTAATGAAAAACTGTTTTTT. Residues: CASSFRQSTNEKLFF.

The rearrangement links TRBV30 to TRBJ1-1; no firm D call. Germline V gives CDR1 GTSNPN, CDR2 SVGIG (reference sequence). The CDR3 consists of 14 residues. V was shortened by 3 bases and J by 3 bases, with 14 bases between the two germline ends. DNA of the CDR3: TGTGCCTGGAGCGTGACTATATCAGACACTGAAGCTTTCTTT. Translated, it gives CAWSVTISDTEAFF.

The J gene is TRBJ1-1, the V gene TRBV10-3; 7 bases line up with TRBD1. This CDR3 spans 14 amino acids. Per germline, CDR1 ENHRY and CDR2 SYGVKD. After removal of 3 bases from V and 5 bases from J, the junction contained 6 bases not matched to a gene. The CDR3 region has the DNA TGTGCCATCAGTGAAGGAGGGGGCACGACTGAAGCTTTCTTT. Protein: CAISEGGGTTEAFF.

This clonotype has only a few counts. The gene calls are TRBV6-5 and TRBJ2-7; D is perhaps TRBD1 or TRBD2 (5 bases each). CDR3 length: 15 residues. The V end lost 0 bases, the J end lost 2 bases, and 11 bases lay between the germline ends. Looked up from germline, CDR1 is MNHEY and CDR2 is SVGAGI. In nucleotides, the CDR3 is TGTGCCAGCAGTTACTCGGGGGACGGGACCTACGAGCAGTACTTC. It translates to CASSYSGDGTYEQYF.

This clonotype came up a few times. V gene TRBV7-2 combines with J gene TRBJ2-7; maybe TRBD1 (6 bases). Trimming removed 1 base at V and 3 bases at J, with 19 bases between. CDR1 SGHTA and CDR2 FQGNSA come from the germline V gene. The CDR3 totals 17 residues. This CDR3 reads CASSLVGADLRYYEQYF. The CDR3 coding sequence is TGTGCCAGCAGCTTAGTGGGGGCCGACCTCAGGTACTACGAGCAGTACTTC.

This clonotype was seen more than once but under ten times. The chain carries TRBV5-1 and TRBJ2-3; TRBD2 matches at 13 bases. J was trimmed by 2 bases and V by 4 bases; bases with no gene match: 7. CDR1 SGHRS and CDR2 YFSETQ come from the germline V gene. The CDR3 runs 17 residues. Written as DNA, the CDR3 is TGCGCCAGCAGCCCCTTAGGGACTAGCGGGAACACAGATACGCAGTATTTT. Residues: CASSPLGTSGNTDTQYF.

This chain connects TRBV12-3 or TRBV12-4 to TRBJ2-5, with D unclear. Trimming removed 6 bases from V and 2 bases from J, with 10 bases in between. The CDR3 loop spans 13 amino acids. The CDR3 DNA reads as TGTGCCAGCAGCCCTTATAGGCAAGAGACCCAGTACTTC. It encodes CASSPYRQETQYF.

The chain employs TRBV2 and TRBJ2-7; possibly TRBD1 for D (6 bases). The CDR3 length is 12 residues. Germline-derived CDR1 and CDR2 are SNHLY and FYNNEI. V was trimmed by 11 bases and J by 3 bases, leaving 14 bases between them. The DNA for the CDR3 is TGTGCCGGAAAGACAGGTGTCTACGAGCAGTACTTC. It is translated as CAGKTGVYEQYF.

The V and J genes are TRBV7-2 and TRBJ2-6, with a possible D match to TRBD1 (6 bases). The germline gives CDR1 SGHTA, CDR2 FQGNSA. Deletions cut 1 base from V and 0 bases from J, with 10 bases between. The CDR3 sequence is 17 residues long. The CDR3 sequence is CASSLETGLSGANVLTF. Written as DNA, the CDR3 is TGTGCCAGCAGCTTAGAGACAGGCCTCTCTGGGGCCAACGTCCTGACTTTC. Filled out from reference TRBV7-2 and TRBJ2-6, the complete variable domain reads GAGVSQSPSNKVTEKGKDVELRCDPISGHTALYWYRQSLGQGLEFLIYFQGNSAPDKSGLPSDRFSAERTGGSVSTLTIQRTQQEDSAVYLCASSLETGLSGANVLTFGAGSRLTVL.

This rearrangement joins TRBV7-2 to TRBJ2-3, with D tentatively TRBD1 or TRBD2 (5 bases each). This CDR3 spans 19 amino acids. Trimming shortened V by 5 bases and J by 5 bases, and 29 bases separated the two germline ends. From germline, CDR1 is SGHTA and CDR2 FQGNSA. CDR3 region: CASSQHLTPRIGGLDTQYF. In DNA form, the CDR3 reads TGTGCCAGCAGCCAACATCTTACCCCCCGGATTGGGGGTTTAGATACGCAGTATTTT.

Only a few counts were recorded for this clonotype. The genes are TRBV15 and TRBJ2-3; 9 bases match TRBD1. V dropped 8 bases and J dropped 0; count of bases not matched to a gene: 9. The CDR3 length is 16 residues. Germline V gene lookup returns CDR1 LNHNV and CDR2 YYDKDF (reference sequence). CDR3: CATSGTGYPSTDTQYF. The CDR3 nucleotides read TGTGCCACCTCCGGGACAGGGTACCCCAGCACAGATACGCAGTATTTT.

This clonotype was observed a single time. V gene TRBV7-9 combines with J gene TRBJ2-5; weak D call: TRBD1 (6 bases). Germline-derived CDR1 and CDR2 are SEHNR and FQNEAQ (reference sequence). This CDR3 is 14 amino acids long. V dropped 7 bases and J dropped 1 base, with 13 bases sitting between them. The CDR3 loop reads CASTADRSQETQYF. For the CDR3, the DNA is TGTGCCAGCACCGCCGACAGGAGCCAAGAGACCCAGTACTTC. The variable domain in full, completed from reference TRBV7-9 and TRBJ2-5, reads DTGVSQNPRHKITKRGQNVTFRCDPISEHNRLYWYRQTLGQGPEFLTYFQNEAQLEKSRLLSDRFSAERPKGSFSTLEIQRTEQGDSAMYLCASTADRSQETQYFGPGTRLLVL.

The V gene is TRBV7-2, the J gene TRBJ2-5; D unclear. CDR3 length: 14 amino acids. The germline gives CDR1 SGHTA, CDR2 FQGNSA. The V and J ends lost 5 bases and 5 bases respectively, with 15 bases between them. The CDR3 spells CASSPSLGLETQYF. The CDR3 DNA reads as TGTGCCAGCAGCCCAAGCCTGGGCCTGGAGACCCAGTACTTC.

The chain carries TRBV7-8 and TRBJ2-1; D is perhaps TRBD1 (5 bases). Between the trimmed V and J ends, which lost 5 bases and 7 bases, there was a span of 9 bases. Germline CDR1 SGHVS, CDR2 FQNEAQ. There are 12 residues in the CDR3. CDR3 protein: CASSRHRNEQFF. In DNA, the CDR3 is TGTGCCAGCAGCCGTCACAGGAATGAGCAGTTCTTC.

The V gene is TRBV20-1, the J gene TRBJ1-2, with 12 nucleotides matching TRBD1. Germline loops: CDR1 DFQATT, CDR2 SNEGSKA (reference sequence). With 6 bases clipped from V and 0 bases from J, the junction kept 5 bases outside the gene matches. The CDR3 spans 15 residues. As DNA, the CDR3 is TGCAGTGCCTGGGACAGGGGGCTATCTAACTATGGCTACACCTTC. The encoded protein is CSAWDRGLSNYGYTF.

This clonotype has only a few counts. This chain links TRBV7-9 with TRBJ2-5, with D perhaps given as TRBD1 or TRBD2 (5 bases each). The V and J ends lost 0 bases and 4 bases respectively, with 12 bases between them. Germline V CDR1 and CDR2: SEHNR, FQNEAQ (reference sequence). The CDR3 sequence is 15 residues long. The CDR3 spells CASSLASGGSETQYF. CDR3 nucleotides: TGTGCCAGCAGCTTAGCATCTGGGGGATCAGAGACCCAGTACTTC.

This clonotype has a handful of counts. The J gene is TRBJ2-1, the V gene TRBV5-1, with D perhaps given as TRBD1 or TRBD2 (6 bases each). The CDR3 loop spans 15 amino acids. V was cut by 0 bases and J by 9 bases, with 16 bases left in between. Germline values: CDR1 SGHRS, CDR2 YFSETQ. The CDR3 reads CASSLALTGATEQFF. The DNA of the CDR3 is TGCGCCAGCAGCTTGGCCTTAACGGGGGCGACTGAGCAGTTCTTC.

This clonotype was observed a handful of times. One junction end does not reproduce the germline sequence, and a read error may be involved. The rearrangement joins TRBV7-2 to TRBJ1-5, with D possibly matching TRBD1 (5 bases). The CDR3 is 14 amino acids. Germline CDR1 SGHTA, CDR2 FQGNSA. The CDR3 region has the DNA TGTGCCAGCAGCATCAATTGGGGGGATCAACCCCAGCATTTT. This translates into CASSINWGDQPQHF.

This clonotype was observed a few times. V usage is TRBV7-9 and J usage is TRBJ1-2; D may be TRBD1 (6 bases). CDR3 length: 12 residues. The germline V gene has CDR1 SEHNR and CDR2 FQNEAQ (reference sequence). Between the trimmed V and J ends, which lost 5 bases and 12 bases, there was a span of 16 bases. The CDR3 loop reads CASSPLRGGNTF. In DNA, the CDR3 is TGTGCCAGCAGCCCCTTGAGGGGGGGAAACACCTTC.

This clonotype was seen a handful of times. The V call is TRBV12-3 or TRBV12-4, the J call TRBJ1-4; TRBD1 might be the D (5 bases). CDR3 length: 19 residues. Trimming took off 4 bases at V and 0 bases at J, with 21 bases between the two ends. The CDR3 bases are TGTGCCAGCAGTTACCTTTCCGGGACCGACACTGCAACTAATGAAAAACTGTTTTTT. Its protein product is CASSYLSGTDTATNEKLFF.

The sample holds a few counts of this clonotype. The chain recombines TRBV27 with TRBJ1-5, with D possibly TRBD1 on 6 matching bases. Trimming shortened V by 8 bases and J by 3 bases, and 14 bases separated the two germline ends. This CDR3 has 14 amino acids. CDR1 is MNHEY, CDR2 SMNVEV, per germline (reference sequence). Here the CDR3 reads CASSGGGPNQPQHF. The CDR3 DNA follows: TGTGCCAGCTCCGGGGGGGGGCCCAATCAGCCCCAGCATTTT.

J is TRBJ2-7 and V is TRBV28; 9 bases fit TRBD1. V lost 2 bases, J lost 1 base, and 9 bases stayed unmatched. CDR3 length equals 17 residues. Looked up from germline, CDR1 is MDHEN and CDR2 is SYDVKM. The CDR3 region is CASSLLQGARRSYEQYF. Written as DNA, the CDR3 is TGTGCCAGCAGTTTACTACAGGGGGCGAGGAGGTCCTACGAGCAGTACTTC.

The CDR3 region is CASSLAVDTSDTQYF. The CDR3 nucleotides read TGTGCCAGCAGTCTTGCCGTGGACACCTCAGATACGCAGTATTTT. The V call is TRBV5-6, the J call TRBJ2-3, with D possibly TRBD1 on 5 matching bases. The V gene's germline CDR1 is SGHDT and CDR2 YYEEEE. V was trimmed by 5 bases and J by 4 bases, leaving 17 bases between them. The CDR3 is 15 amino acids.

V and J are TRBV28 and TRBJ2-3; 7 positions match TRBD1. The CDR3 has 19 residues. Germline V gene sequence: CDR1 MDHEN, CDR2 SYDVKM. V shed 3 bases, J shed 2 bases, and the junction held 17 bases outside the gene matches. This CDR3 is CASSFRDRRDRAPTDTQYF. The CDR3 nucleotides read TGTGCCAGCAGTTTCCGGGACAGAAGGGACCGCGCACCCACAGATACGCAGTATTTT.

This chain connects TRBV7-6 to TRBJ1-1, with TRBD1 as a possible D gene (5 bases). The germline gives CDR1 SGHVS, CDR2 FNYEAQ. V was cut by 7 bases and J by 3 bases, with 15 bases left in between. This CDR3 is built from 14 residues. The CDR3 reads CASNNGGLDTEAFF. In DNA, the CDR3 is TGTGCCAGCAACAACGGGGGGTTGGACACTGAAGCTTTCTTT.

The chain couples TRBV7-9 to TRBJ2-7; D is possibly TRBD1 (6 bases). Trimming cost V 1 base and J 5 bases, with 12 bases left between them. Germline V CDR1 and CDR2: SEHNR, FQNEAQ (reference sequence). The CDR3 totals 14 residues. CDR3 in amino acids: CASSLGDIPHEQYF. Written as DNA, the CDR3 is TGTGCCAGCAGCTTAGGGGACATCCCTCACGAGCAGTACTTC.

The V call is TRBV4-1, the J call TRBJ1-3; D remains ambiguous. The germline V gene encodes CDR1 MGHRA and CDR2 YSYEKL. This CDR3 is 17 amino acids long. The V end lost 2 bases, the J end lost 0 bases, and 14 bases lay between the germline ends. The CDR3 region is CASSQTQKRGSGNTIYF. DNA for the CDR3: TGCGCCAGCAGCCAAACCCAAAAGCGGGGCTCTGGAAACACCATATATTTT.

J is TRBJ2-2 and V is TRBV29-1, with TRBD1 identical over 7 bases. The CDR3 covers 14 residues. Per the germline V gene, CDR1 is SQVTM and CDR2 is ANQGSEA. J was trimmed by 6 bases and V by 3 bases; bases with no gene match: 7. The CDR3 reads CSVDDREGAGELFF. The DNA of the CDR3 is TGCAGCGTTGATGACAGGGAAGGGGCCGGGGAGCTGTTTTTT.